These 15 T cell receptor beta chains share one sample of origin, sequenced in a study of shared clonotypes between healthy human individuals. Generated by immunoSEQ multiplex PCR, the TCRdb table keeps only in-frame clones and is missing some. This table holds approximately 940,000 clones, about three quarters found once. Sequenced sample: memory CD4+ T cells sorted from blood. The subset here: CD45RA-negative fraction. The receptors were gathered from a man younger than 30 in good health.

The chain is built from TRBV29-1 and TRBJ1-2; TRBD1 aligns across 7 bases. CDR3 size: 12 residues. The germline gives CDR1 SQVTM, CDR2 ANQGSEA. J lost 6 bases, V lost 6 bases, and 7 bases had no gene match. The CDR3 nucleotides read TGCAGCGTGACGGCCGACAGGGATGGCTACACCTTC. Amino acids: CSVTADRDGYTF.

The CDR3 nucleotides read TGTGCCAGCAGCACCCGGGGGCAGGGAACTGGAAACACCATATATTTT. This codes for CASSTRGQGTGNTIYF. The chain is built from TRBV9 and TRBJ1-3; perhaps TRBD1 as D (6 bases). This CDR3 comprises 16 residues. Germline assignment: CDR1 SGDLS and CDR2 YYNGEE. With 4 bases removed from V and 2 bases from J, the gap between germline ends came to 16 bases.

The chain uses TRBV14 and TRBJ2-2, with D hard to call. CDR3 length equals 16 residues. CDR1 and CDR2 (germline): SGHDN, FVKESK. V shed 0 bases and J shed 2 bases, with 10 bases lying between them. CDR3 nucleotides: TGTGCCAGCAGCCAAGAGCGTCCGGCTAACACCGGGGAGCTGTTTTTT. It codes for CASSQERPANTGELFF.

This chain links TRBV29-1 with TRBJ2-7, with 7 bases fitting TRBD1. The junction had 5 bases not matched to a gene; V was cut back by 7 bases and J by 5 bases. The CDR3 covers 11 residues. Germline loops: CDR1 SQVTM, CDR2 ANQGSEA. CDR3 residues: CSANRGHEQYF. CDR3 sequence (DNA): TGCAGCGCCAACAGGGGCCACGAGCAGTACTTC.

The gene calls are TRBV7-2 and TRBJ1-2; D is perhaps TRBD1 (5 bases). The germline V and J ends were trimmed by 0 bases and 8 bases, with 16 bases remaining between them. Germline-derived CDR1 and CDR2 are SGHTA and FQGNSA. This CDR3 is 15 amino acids long. In DNA form, the CDR3 reads TGTGCCAGCAGCTTAGCCCCCTCGGGGGTTGGCGGCTACACCTTC. Protein sequence: CASSLAPSGVGGYTF.

This chain uses TRBV5-4 with TRBJ2-5, with 7 bases that match TRBD2. V lost 4 bases and J lost 5; bases outside the gene matches: 11. This CDR3 is built from 15 residues. Germline assignment: CDR1 SGHNT and CDR2 YYREEE (reference sequence). The CDR3 here is CASSTSGRVRETQYF. As DNA, the CDR3 is TGTGCCAGCAGCACCTCGGGGAGGGTCAGGGAGACCCAGTACTTC.

Worth noting for this clone: The identical CDR3 is also encoded by other nucleotide sequences in the sample. The chain recombines TRBV6-6 with TRBJ2-7, with TRBD1 matching 11 bases. CDR1 is MNHNY, CDR2 SVGAGI, per germline (reference sequence). CDR3 length: 14 amino acids. V lost 2 bases and J lost 4; bases outside the gene matches: 1. CDR3 DNA: TGTGCCAGCAGTTACGGGACAGGGGGATACGAGCAGTACTTC. Translating it yields CASSYGTGGYEQYF.

This chain joins TRBV12-5 and TRBJ1-1; 8 nucleotides agree with TRBD1. Germline CDR1 and CDR2: LGHNT and FRNRAP. The CDR3 runs to 13 residues. After removal of 3 bases from V and 5 bases from J, the junction contained 2 bases not matched to a gene. DNA of the CDR3: TGTGCTAGTGGTTTTCAGGGGGCAACTGAAGCTTTCTTT. Amino acids: CASGFQGATEAFF.

CDR3 region: CASASKETQYF. The CDR3 DNA reads TGCGCCAGCGCGTCCAAAGAGACCCAGTACTTC. This chain uses TRBV5-1 with TRBJ2-5; D is ambiguous. Trimming took 7 bases from V and 3 from J, leaving 7 bases between them. Germline CDR1 reads SGHRS; CDR2 reads YFSETQ. The CDR3 totals 11 residues.

In DNA form, the CDR3 reads TGTGCCAGCAGGGGACAGGGAACCTACGAGCAGTACTTC. It codes for CASRGQGTYEQYF. The genes are TRBV11-2 and TRBJ2-7; the match to TRBD1 covers 9 bases. The CDR3 runs to 13 residues. The junction had 2 bases not matched to a gene; V was cut back by 6 bases and J by 2 bases. The germline CDR1 and CDR2 sequences are SGHAT and FQNNGV.

The genes are TRBV28 and TRBJ1-3, with a possible D match to TRBD1 (5 bases). The CDR3 runs 16 residues. Germline V gene lookup returns CDR1 MDHEN and CDR2 SYDVKM. V shed 6 bases and J shed 8 bases, with 23 bases lying between them. The CDR3 spells CASSFPRLEGGDTIYF. CDR3 sequence (DNA): TGTGCCAGCAGCTTTCCCCGCCTCGAGGGAGGGGACACCATATATTTT.

V gene TRBV30 combines with J gene TRBJ2-3, with D unclear. The CDR3 runs 13 residues. CDR1 and CDR2 from the germline V gene are GTSNPN and SVGIG (reference sequence). The V and J ends lost 0 bases and 4 bases respectively, with 8 bases between them. The CDR3 sequence is CAWSVMDADTQYF. For the CDR3, the DNA is TGTGCCTGGAGTGTTATGGACGCAGATACGCAGTATTTT.

Comment on this clone: Other DNA sequences from this sample encode an identical CDR3 as well. This sequence joins TRBV2 and TRBJ2-7, with D unresolved. The CDR3 runs 10 residues. Germline CDR1 is SNHLY and CDR2 is FYNNEI. V shed 4 bases and J shed 4 bases, with 2 bases lying between them. The CDR3 DNA follows: TGTGCCAGCAGTGCATACGAGCAGTACTTC. Protein: CASSAYEQYF.

The genes are TRBV28 and TRBJ2-7, with D tentatively TRBD2 (5 bases). The CDR3 spans 15 residues. Trimming removed 6 bases at V and 1 base at J, with 16 bases between. The germline CDR1 and CDR2 sequences are MDHEN and SYDVKM. The CDR3 spells CASSLVSRGSYEQYF. The DNA of the CDR3 is TGTGCCAGCAGCCTCGTATCACGGGGTTCCTACGAGCAGTACTTC.

This clone was observed a handful of times. This chain links TRBV12-2 with TRBJ2-2; the table calls TRBD2, which could not be checked here. TRBV12-2 is reported as a pseudogene. The CDR3 spans 12 residues. In DNA form, the CDR3 reads TGTGCAAGTCGCTTAGTTTTGACGGGTCTGTTTTTT. It translates to CASRLVLTGLFF.